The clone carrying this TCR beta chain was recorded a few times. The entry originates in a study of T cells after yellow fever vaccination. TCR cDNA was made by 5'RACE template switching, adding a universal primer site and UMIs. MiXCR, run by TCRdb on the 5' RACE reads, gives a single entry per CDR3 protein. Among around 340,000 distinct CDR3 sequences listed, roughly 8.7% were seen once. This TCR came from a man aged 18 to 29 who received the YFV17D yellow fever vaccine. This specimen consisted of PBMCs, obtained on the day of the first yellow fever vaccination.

The CDR3 protein is CASSQAHNSPYGYTF. CDR3 nucleotide sequence: TGTGCCAGCAGCCAAGCGCACAATAGTCCCTATGGCTACACCTTC. The V call is TRBV14, the J call TRBJ1-2, with no clear D. Germline assignment: CDR1 SGHDN and CDR2 FVKESK. This CDR3 region has 15 residues. Trimming removed 1 base from V and 4 bases from J, with 13 bases in between.